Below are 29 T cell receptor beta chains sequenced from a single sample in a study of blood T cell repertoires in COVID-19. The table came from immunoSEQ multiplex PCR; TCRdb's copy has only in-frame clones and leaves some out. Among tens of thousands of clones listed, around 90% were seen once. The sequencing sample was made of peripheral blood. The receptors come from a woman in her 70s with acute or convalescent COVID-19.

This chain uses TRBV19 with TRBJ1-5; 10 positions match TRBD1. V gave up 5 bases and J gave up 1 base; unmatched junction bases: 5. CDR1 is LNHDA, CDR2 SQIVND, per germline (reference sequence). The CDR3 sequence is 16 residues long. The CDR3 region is CASSVTGGMSNQPQHF. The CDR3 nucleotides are TGTGCCAGTAGTGTGACAGGGGGCATGAGCAATCAGCCCCAGCATTTT.

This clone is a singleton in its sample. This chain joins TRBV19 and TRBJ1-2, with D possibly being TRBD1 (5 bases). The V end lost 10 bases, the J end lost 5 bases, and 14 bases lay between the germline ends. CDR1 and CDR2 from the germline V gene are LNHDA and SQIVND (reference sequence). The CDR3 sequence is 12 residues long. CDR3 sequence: CATGRGGYGYTF. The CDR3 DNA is TGTGCCACGGGTAGGGGAGGATATGGCTACACCTTC.

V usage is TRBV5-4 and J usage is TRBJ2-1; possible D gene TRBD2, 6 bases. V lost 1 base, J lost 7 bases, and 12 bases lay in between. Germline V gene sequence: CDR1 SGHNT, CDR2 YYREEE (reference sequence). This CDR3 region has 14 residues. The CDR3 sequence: CASSLTRERNEQFF. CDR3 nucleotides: TGTGCCAGCAGCTTGACCCGGGAGCGGAATGAGCAGTTCTTC.

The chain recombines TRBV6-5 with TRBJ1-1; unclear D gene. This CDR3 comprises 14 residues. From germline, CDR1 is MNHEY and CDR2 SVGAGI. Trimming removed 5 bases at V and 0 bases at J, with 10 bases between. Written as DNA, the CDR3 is TGTGCCAGCAGTCACAGATTTATGAACACTGAAGCTTTCTTT. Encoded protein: CASSHRFMNTEAFF.

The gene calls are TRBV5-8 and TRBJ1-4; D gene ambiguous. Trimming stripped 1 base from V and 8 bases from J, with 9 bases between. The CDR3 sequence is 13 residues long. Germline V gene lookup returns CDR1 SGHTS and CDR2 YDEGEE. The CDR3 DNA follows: TGTGCCAGCAGCTTGCTCTTAGCCGAAAAACTGTTTTTT. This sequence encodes CASSLLLAEKLFF.

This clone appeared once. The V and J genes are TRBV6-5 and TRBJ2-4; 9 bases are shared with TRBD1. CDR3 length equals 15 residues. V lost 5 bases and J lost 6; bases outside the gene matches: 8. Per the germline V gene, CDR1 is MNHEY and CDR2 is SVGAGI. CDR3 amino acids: CASSQNRGQANIQYF. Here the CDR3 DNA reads TGTGCCAGCAGTCAAAACAGGGGGCAGGCAAACATTCAGTACTTC.

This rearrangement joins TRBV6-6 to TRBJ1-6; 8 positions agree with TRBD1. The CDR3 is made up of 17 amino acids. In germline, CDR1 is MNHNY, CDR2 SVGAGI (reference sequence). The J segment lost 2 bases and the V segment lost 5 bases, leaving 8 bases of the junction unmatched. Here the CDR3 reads CASSPRQGSPYNSPLHF. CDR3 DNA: TGTGCCAGCAGTCCCAGACAGGGGAGCCCCTATAATTCACCCCTCCACTTT.

CDR3 amino acids: CASTPSGGASGANVLTF. The CDR3 region has the DNA TGTGCCAGCACCCCCTCGGGGGGCGCGTCCGGGGCCAACGTCCTGACTTTC. V and J are TRBV6-2 or TRBV6-3 and TRBJ2-6; possibly TRBD2 for D (7 bases). CDR1 and CDR2 (germline): MNHEY, SVGEGT. The germline V and J ends were trimmed by 7 bases and 4 bases, with 20 bases remaining between them. This CDR3 is 17 amino acids long.

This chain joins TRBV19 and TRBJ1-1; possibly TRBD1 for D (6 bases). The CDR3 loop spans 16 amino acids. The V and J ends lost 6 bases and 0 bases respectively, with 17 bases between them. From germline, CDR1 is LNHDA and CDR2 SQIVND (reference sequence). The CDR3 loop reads CASSKGGILMNTEAFF. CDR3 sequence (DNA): TGTGCCAGTAGCAAGGGGGGGATTCTTATGAACACTGAAGCTTTCTTT.

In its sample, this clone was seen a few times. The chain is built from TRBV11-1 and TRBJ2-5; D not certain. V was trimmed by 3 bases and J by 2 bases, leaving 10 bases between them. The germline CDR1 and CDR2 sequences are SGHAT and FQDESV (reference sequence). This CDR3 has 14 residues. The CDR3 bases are TGTGCCAGCAGCTTCTATCGGCGGCAAGAGACCCAGTACTTC. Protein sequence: CASSFYRRQETQYF. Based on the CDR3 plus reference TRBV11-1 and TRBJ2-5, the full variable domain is EAEVAQSPRYKITEKSQAVAFWCDPISGHATLYWYRQILGQGPELLVQFQDESVVDDSQLPKDRFSAERLKGVDSTLKIQPAELGDSAMYLCASSFYRRQETQYFGPGTRLLVL.

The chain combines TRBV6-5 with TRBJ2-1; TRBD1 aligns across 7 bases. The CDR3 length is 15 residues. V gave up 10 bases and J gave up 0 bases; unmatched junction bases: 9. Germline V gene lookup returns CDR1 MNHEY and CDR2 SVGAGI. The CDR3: CATTSGQTSYNEQFF. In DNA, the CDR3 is TGTGCCACTACCTCGGGACAGACCTCCTACAATGAGCAGTTCTTC.

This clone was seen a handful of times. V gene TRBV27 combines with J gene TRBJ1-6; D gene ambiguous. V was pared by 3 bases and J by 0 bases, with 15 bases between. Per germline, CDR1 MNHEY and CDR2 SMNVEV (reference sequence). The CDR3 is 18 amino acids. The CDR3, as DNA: TGTGCCAGCAGTTTGATTTTCACGTTTAGCTCCTATAATTCACCCCTCCACTTT. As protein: CASSLIFTFSSYNSPLHF.

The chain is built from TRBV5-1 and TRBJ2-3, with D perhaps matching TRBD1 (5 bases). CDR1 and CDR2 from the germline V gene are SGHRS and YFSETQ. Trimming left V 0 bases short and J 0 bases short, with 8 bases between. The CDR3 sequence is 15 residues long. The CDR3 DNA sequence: TGCGCCAGCAGCTTGGCACAGGCTAGCACAGATACGCAGTATTTT. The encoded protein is CASSLAQASTDTQYF.

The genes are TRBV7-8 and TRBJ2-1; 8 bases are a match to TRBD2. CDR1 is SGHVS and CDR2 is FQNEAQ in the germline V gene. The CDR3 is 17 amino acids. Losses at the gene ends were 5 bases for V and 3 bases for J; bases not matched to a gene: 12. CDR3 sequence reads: CASSLRPSGLNYNEQFF. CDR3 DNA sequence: TGTGCCAGCAGCCTCAGGCCTAGCGGGCTCAACTACAATGAGCAGTTCTTC.

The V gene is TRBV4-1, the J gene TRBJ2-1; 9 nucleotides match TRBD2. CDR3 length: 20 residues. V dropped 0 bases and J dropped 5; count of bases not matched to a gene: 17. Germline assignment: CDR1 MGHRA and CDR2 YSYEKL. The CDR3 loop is CASSQDLRSSSGVQHNEQFF. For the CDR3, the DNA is TGCGCCAGCAGCCAAGATCTAAGGTCGTCTAGCGGGGTGCAACACAATGAGCAGTTCTTC.

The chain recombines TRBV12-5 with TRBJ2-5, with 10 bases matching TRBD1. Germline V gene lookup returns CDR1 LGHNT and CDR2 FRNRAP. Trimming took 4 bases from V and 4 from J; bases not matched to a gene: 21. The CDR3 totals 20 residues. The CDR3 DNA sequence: TGTGCTAGTGGTTGGCTACGCCCGGGACAGGGGTTTCATCACCCAGAGACCCAGTACTTC. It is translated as CASGWLRPGQGFHHPETQYF. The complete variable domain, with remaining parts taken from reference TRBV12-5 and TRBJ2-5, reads DARVTQTPRHKVTEMGQEVTMRCQPILGHNTVFWYRQTMMQGLELLAYFRNRAPLDDSGMPKDRFSAEMPDATLATLKIQPSEPRDSAVYFCASGWLRPGQGFHHPETQYFGPGTRLLVL.

CDR3 region: CASSSSGSGHYEQYF. Here the CDR3 DNA reads TGTGCCAGCAGCTCTAGCGGGAGCGGTCACTACGAGCAGTACTTC. The chain employs TRBV28 and TRBJ2-7; 10 bases fit TRBD2. Germline-derived CDR1 and CDR2 are MDHEN and SYDVKM. The V and J ends lost 6 bases and 3 bases, in that order; junction bases with no gene match: 8. This CDR3 comprises 15 residues.

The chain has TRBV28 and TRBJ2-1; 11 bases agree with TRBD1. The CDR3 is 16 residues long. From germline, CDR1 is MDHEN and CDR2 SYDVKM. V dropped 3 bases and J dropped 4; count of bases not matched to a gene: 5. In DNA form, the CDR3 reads TGTGCCAGCAGTTTCAGGGGGACAGGGGGGTACAATGAGCAGTTCTTC. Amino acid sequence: CASSFRGTGGYNEQFF.

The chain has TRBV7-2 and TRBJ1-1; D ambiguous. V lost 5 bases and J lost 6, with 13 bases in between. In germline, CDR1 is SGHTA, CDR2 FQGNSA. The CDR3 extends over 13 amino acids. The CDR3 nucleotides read TGTGCCAGCAGCATGCTAAGGGAGGCTGAAGCTTTCTTT. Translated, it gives CASSMLREAEAFF.

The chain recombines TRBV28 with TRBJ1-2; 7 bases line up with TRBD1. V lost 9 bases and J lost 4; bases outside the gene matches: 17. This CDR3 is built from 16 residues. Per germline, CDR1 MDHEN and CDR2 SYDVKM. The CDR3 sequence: CASRGLGAGGTYGYTF. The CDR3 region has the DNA TGTGCCAGTCGCGGGCTGGGGGCAGGGGGGACCTATGGCTACACCTTC.

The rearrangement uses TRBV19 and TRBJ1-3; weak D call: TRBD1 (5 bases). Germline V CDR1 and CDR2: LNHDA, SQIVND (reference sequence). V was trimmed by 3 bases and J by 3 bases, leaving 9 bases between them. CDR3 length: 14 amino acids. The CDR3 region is CASSMRQSGNTIYF. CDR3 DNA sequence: TGTGCCAGTAGTATGAGACAGAGTGGAAACACCATATATTTT.

Here the CDR3 reads CASSLRTGGRTEAFF. The CDR3 DNA sequence: TGTGCCAGCAGCCTTAGGACAGGGGGCCGGACTGAAGCTTTCTTT. The gene calls are TRBV3-1 (or the pseudogene TRBV3-2) and TRBJ1-1, with TRBD1 matching 11 bases. This CDR3 comprises 15 residues. The ends lost 4 bases at V and 5 bases at J; junction bases unmatched: 6. The V gene's germline CDR1 is LGHDT and CDR2 YNNKEL (reference sequence).

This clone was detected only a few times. Here the CDR3 DNA reads TGTGCCAGTAGTGATAGCGGGAACACCGGGGAGCTGTTTTTT. Translating it yields CASSDSGNTGELFF. The chain uses TRBV19 and TRBJ2-2; maybe TRBD2 (6 bases). V was pared by 5 bases and J by 1 base, with 8 bases between. From germline, CDR1 is LNHDA and CDR2 SQIVND (reference sequence). The CDR3 extends over 14 amino acids.

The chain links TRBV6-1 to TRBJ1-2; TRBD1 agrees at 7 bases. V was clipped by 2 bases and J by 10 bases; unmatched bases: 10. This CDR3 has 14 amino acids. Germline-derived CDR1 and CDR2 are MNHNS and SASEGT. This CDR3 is CASSEPFRGQLYTF. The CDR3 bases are TGTGCCAGCAGTGAACCCTTTAGGGGACAGCTCTACACCTTC.

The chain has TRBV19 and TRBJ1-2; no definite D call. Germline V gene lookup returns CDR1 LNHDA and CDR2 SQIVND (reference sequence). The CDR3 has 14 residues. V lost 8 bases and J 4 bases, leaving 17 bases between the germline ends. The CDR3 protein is CASHSPPDFYGYTF. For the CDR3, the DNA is TGTGCCAGTCATAGTCCCCCGGACTTCTATGGCTACACCTTC.

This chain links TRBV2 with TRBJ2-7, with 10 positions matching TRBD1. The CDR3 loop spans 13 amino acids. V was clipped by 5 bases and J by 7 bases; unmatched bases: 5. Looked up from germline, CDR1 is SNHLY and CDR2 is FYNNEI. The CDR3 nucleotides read TGTGCCAGCAGTTTCGACAGGGGGCTTGAGCAGTACGTC. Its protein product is CASSFDRGLEQYV.

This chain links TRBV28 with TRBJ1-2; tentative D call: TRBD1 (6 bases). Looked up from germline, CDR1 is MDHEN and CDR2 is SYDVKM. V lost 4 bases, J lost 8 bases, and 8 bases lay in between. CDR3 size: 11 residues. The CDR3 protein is CASSSGQGYTF. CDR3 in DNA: TGTGCCAGCAGTTCGGGACAAGGCTACACCTTC.

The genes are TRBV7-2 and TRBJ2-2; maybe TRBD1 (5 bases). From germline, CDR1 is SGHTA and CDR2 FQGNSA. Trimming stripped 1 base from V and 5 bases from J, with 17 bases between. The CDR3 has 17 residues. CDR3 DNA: TGTGCCAGCAGCTTAGACAGACAGCCAAGAGGTACCGGGGAGCTGTTTTTT. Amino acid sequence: CASSLDRQPRGTGELFF.

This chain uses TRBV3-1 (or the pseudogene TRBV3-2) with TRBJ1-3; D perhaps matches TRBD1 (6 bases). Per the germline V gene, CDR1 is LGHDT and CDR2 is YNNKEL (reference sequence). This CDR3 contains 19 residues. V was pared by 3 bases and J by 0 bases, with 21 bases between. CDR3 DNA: TGTGCCAGCAGCCATATCAATCCTCCAGGGGCGAACTCTGGAAACACCATATATTTT. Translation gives CASSHINPPGANSGNTIYF.